The next 29 T cell receptor beta chains were all read from a single sample in a study of blood T cells in healthy people across ages. A sample-barcoded 5' primer and a J-beta primer mix were used in a second PCR of roughly 7 to 11 cycles. TCRdb used MiXCR to reprocess the 5' RACE reads, holding one entry per CDR3 protein. The data contain 1.8 million or so distinct CDR3 sequences, 30% to 40% of them singletons. The sample was blood. Receptor source: a human donor in good health.

This clonotype was detected only a few times. The chain employs TRBV5-1 and TRBJ2-7; D uncertain. This CDR3 has 14 residues. CDR1 and CDR2 (germline): SGHRS, YFSETQ. V lost 0 bases to trimming and J lost 1 base, with 8 bases between them. In DNA form, the CDR3 reads TGCGCCAGCAGCTTGGTGGTTACGTCCTACGAGCAGTACTTC. It yields the protein CASSLVVTSYEQYF.

The gene calls are TRBV6-1 and TRBJ2-3, with 11 bases matching TRBD2. The CDR3 extends over 15 amino acids. V lost 6 bases to trimming and J lost 6 bases; unmatched junction nucleotides: 8. CDR1 MNHNS and CDR2 SASEGT come from the germline V gene. The CDR3 region has the DNA TGTGCCAGCAGGGGGACTAGCGGAGCCTGGGATACGCAGTATTTT. It translates to CASRGTSGAWDTQYF.

This clonotype turned up a few times. The V call is TRBV9, the J call TRBJ2-7; 10 bases map to TRBD1. Germline CDR1 and CDR2: SGDLS and YYNGEE. The CDR3 totals 18 residues. J gave up 2 bases and V 5 bases, and 16 bases lay outside the gene matches. CDR3 nucleotide sequence: TGTGCCAGCAGTGCTAATAAACCGGGACAGGGGATTACCTACGAGCAGTACTTC. Translating gives CASSANKPGQGITYEQYF.

This clonotype turned up a few times. The chain joins TRBV6-5 to TRBJ1-5; 8 positions agree with TRBD1. CDR1 is MNHEY and CDR2 is SVGAGI in the germline V gene. This CDR3 spans 14 amino acids. V shed 6 bases, J shed 7 bases, and the junction held 8 bases outside the gene matches. The CDR3 protein is CASRSQGARQPQHF. CDR3 nucleotides: TGTGCCAGCAGATCCCAGGGGGCAAGGCAGCCCCAGCATTTT.

Comment on this clonotype: This sequence may be a read error, since a much larger clone differs from it by one base. V gene TRBV29-1 combines with J gene TRBJ1-2; tentative D call: TRBD1 (5 bases). The V gene's germline CDR1 is SQVTM and CDR2 ANQGSEA. The CDR3 consists of 12 residues. CDR3 loop: CSVGLVDYCYTF. The CDR3 region has the DNA TGCAGCGTGGGACTGGTTGACTATTGCTACACCTTC.

This clonotype was detected only a few times. The V call is TRBV29-1, the J call TRBJ2-5; D remains unclear. The CDR3 loop spans 12 amino acids. Germline CDR1 is SQVTM and CDR2 is ANQGSEA. The V and J ends lost 7 bases and 3 bases respectively, with 12 bases between them. CDR3 nucleotide sequence: TGCAGCGCCAAGACCCATGAAGAGACCCAGTACTTC. Its protein product is CSAKTHEETQYF. Filled out from reference TRBV29-1 and TRBJ2-5, the complete variable domain reads SAVISQKPSRDICQRGTSLTIQCQVDSQVTMMFWYRQQPGQSLTLIATANQGSEATYESGFVIDKFPISRPNLTFSTLTVSNMSPEDSSIYLCSAKTHEETQYFGPGTRLLVL.

The V and J genes are TRBV27 and TRBJ2-7, with D possibly matching TRBD1 (6 bases). V was pared by 1 base and J by 5 bases, with 21 bases between. There are 17 residues in the CDR3. CDR1 and CDR2 from the germline V gene are MNHEY and SMNVEV (reference sequence). CDR3 loop: CASSLYPPETGGHEQYF. Written as DNA, the CDR3 is TGTGCCAGCAGTTTATACCCTCCCGAGACAGGCGGGCACGAGCAGTACTTC.

This clonotype was seen just once. The J gene is TRBJ2-1, the V gene TRBV6-6; D is uncertain. The J call is uncertain, as TRBJ2-7 better fits the DNA end. In germline, CDR1 is MNHNY, CDR2 SVGAGI (reference sequence). This CDR3 region has 12 residues. The CDR3 DNA follows: TGTGCCAGCGGCAGACTTAAATACGAGCAGTACTTC. Protein sequence: CASGRLKYEQYF.

The chain recombines TRBV3-1 with TRBJ2-1, with a possible D match to TRBD1 (6 bases). V was cut by 1 base and J by 5 bases, with 9 bases left in between. This CDR3 comprises 14 residues. CDR1 LGHDT and CDR2 YNNKEL come from the germline V gene (reference sequence). DNA of the CDR3: TGTGCCAGCAGCCAAGTTAGGGGGAACAATGAGCAGTTCTTC. Translating gives CASSQVRGNNEQFF.

This chain uses TRBV29-1 with TRBJ2-3, with TRBD2 as a possible D gene (7 bases). Germline-derived CDR1 and CDR2 are SQVTM and ANQGSEA. This CDR3 comprises 15 residues. V dropped 4 bases and J dropped 0 bases, with 14 bases sitting between them. This CDR3 reads CSVARGGPSTDTQYF. CDR3 DNA: TGCAGCGTTGCCCGCGGGGGCCCTAGCACAGATACGCAGTATTTT.

This clonotype has a handful of counts. The CDR3 loop reads CSAIDGRVYEQYF. CDR3 DNA sequence: TGCAGTGCTATCGACGGACGAGTTTACGAGCAGTACTTC. The rearrangement joins TRBV20-1 to TRBJ2-7; no definite D call. The CDR3 consists of 13 residues. V dropped 4 bases and J dropped 4 bases, with 14 bases sitting between them. Germline V gene sequence: CDR1 DFQATT, CDR2 SNEGSKA (reference sequence).

The gene calls are TRBV18 and TRBJ1-2, with D perhaps TRBD1 (6 bases). The germline V and J ends were trimmed by 1 base and 0 bases, with 15 bases remaining between them. The CDR3 is 17 amino acids. From germline, CDR1 is KGHSH and CDR2 LQKENI. As DNA, the CDR3 is TGTGCCAGCTCACCACAGAGTGAAGGGACATCTAACTATGGCTACACCTTC. Translating it yields CASSPQSEGTSNYGYTF.

This clonotype was counted once. J is TRBJ1-5 and V is TRBV2; no definite D call. There are 14 residues in the CDR3. CDR1 and CDR2 (germline): SNHLY, FYNNEI. V was shortened by 3 bases and J by 3 bases, with 9 bases between the two germline ends. The CDR3 region is CASSDPPLNQPQHF. Written as DNA, the CDR3 is TGTGCCAGCAGTGATCCCCCCCTCAATCAGCCCCAGCATTTT.

This clonotype occurred a few times. The chain is built from TRBV29-1 and TRBJ2-2, with TRBD2 matching 10 bases. Per the germline V gene, CDR1 is SQVTM and CDR2 is ANQGSEA. V dropped 7 bases and J dropped 5; count of bases not matched to a gene: 10. The CDR3 is made up of 15 amino acids. The CDR3 sequence: CSAAGPSGGTGELFF. As DNA, the CDR3 is TGCAGCGCAGCGGGGCCTAGCGGGGGAACCGGGGAGCTGTTTTTT.

The rearrangement uses TRBV28 and TRBJ1-2; no firm D call. With 6 bases removed from V and 3 bases from J, the gap between germline ends came to 11 bases. The CDR3 sequence is 13 residues long. Germline loops: CDR1 MDHEN, CDR2 SYDVKM. CDR3 sequence (DNA): TGTGCCAGCAGGAAGGCGATTGACTATGGCTACACCTTC. Encoded protein: CASRKAIDYGYTF.

The gene calls are TRBV4-3 and TRBJ2-3; D unresolved. V was shortened by 0 bases and J by 3 bases, with 13 bases between the two germline ends. Per germline, CDR1 LGHNA and CDR2 YSLEER. This CDR3 is 16 amino acids long. The CDR3 reads CASSQDNSLRTDTQYF. The CDR3, as DNA: TGCGCCAGCAGCCAAGATAACAGCCTCCGAACAGATACGCAGTATTTT.

This sequence joins TRBV20-1 and TRBJ2-1; TRBD2 might be the D (7 bases). The CDR3 is made up of 20 amino acids. Germline loops: CDR1 DFQATT, CDR2 SNEGSKA (reference sequence). V dropped 6 bases and J dropped 4 bases, with 34 bases sitting between them. The chain's CDR3 is CSAMSPGQLQWGGAYNEQFF. DNA of the CDR3: TGCAGTGCAATGAGTCCGGGACAATTGCAGTGGGGGGGGGCTTACAATGAGCAGTTCTTC.

A few counts support this clonotype. The chain employs TRBV20-1 and TRBJ2-5; D tentatively reads TRBD1 or TRBD2 (5 bases each). Germline V CDR1 and CDR2: DFQATT, SNEGSKA (reference sequence). The CDR3 has 14 amino acids. Trimming removed 6 bases at V and 0 bases at J, with 14 bases between. CDR3: CSALRDRHQETQYF. Written as DNA, the CDR3 is TGCAGTGCCCTAAGGGACCGACACCAAGAGACCCAGTACTTC.

This clonotype came up a few times. The V and J genes are TRBV7-2 and TRBJ1-1; D not certain. Germline CDR1 is SGHTA and CDR2 is FQGNSA. V shed 1 base and J shed 0 bases, with 6 bases lying between them. The CDR3 extends over 14 amino acids. The CDR3 loop is CASSLEQMNTEAFF. The DNA for the CDR3 is TGTGCCAGCAGCTTAGAACAGATGAACACTGAAGCTTTCTTT.

There are many counts of this clonotype. V usage is TRBV7-3 and J usage is TRBJ2-1; a possible D gene is TRBD2 (5 bases). Germline-derived CDR1 and CDR2 are SGHTA and FQGTGA. With 1 base removed from V and 7 bases from J, the gap between germline ends came to 20 bases. The CDR3 length is 17 residues. CDR3 amino acids: CASSLRPGVKTGNEQFF. The DNA of the CDR3 is TGTGCCAGCAGCTTAAGGCCCGGGGTTAAAACGGGGAATGAGCAGTTCTTC.

The genes are TRBV27 and TRBJ2-1; D tentatively fits TRBD1 or TRBD2 (5 bases each). V lost 1 base and J lost 9, with 22 bases in between. The CDR3 sequence is 17 residues long. Germline V gene lookup returns CDR1 MNHEY and CDR2 SMNVEV (reference sequence). Here the CDR3 reads CASSLYKDLGVRGEQFF. CDR3 coding DNA: TGTGCCAGCAGTTTATATAAGGACTTGGGGGTAAGGGGTGAGCAGTTCTTC.

Note on this clonotype: A much larger clone differs from this one at a single base, so this may be a read error. The chain links TRBV6-5 to TRBJ2-1, with 8 bases identical to TRBD2. The end of the DNA aligns better with TRBJ2-7, so the J call may be wrong. The CDR3 length is 16 residues. The V gene's germline CDR1 is MNHEY and CDR2 SVGAGI. CDR3 bases: TGTGCCAGCAGCTCCGGGGGGGACCCAGCGGGCAATGAGCAGTACTTC. Amino acids: CASSSGGDPAGNEQYF.

About this clonotype: Germline is not matched at one junction end, which may reflect a read error. The chain couples TRBV27 to TRBJ2-5; the match to TRBD1 covers 10 bases. CDR3 length: 17 amino acids. In germline, CDR1 is MNHEY, CDR2 SMNVEV (reference sequence). The CDR3 spells CASSFRDRGGGQGTQYF. CDR3 nucleotide sequence: TGTGCCAGCAGTTTCCGGGACAGGGGAGGAGGACAAGGGACCCAGTACTTC.

The table lists this clonotype with a few counts. The J gene is TRBJ2-3, the V gene TRBV6-2 or TRBV6-3, with 7 bases matching TRBD1. V gave up 6 bases and J gave up 2 bases; unmatched junction bases: 8. CDR1 is MNHEY and CDR2 is SVGEGT in the germline V gene. The CDR3 covers 15 residues. The CDR3 loop reads CASRKGQHFTDTQYF. The CDR3 bases are TGTGCCAGCAGAAAGGGACAGCACTTCACAGATACGCAGTATTTT.

This clonotype was seen a few times. This chain connects TRBV7-3 to TRBJ1-6; D unclear. Between the trimmed V and J ends, which lost 2 bases and 0 bases, there was a span of 17 bases. Germline V gene lookup returns CDR1 SGHTA and CDR2 FQGTGA. The length of the CDR3 is 19 residues. CDR3 in DNA: TGTGCCAGCAGCTTATACCCTGTAAGACTAAGCTCCTATAATTCACCCCTCCACTTT. The encoded protein is CASSLYPVRLSSYNSPLHF.

The chain joins TRBV20-1 to TRBJ1-2; D not resolved. There are 13 residues in the CDR3. Looked up from germline, CDR1 is DFQATT and CDR2 is SNEGSKA (reference sequence). V lost 0 bases to trimming and J lost 1 base, with 6 bases between them. The CDR3 DNA reads TGCAGTGCTAGAGAGAGCATTAACTATGGCTACACCTTC. Protein: CSARESINYGYTF.

This clonotype was detected once. V usage is TRBV29-1 and J usage is TRBJ1-1; no firm D call. V shed 8 bases and J shed 5 bases, with 12 bases lying between them. The CDR3 runs 11 residues. Germline V gene sequence: CDR1 SQVTM, CDR2 ANQGSEA. DNA of the CDR3: TGCAGCACGCTCTTGCGGACTGAAGCTTTCTTT. Translating it yields CSTLLRTEAFF. The full variable domain, its missing parts supplied by reference TRBV29-1 and TRBJ1-1, is SAVISQKPSRDICQRGTSLTIQCQVDSQVTMMFWYRQQPGQSLTLIATANQGSEATYESGFVIDKFPISRPNLTFSTLTVSNMSPEDSSIYLCSTLLRTEAFFGQGTRLTVV.

The V and J genes are TRBV12-3 or TRBV12-4 and TRBJ2-5; 7 nucleotides line up with TRBD1. The DNA end is a closer match to TRBJ2-7, so the J assignment may be wrong. The CDR3 is made up of 14 amino acids. The CDR3 nucleotides are TGTGCCAGCAGCACGACAGGGATCTGCAACGAGCAGTACTTC. Its protein is CASSTTGICNEQYF.

The rearrangement uses TRBV12-3 or TRBV12-4 and TRBJ2-5; D perhaps matches TRBD2 (6 bases). The germline V and J ends were trimmed by 6 bases and 9 bases, with 17 bases remaining between them. The CDR3 has 13 residues. CDR3 nucleotide sequence: TGTGCCAGCAGGGAGGGTGTGTCTCGTCCCCAGTACTTC. This encodes CASREGVSRPQYF.